Shown below are 18 T cell receptor beta chains from a single sample sequenced in a study of CD8+ T cells in alopecia areata. Following extraction, RNA underwent reverse transcription to cDNA, which served as the sequencing template. TCRdb's copy holds only in-frame clones and misses some; the assay was immunoSEQ multiplex PCR. The sample holds about 190,000 clones, roughly three fifths seen once. Regarding treatment: oral pan-JAK inhibitor, 5-10 mg twice daily. The specimen comprised CD4+ T cells sorted from blood, sampled at week 4, from a patient treated with tofacitinib. The receptor source for this set is a human donor with alopecia areata.

The chain links TRBV5-1 to TRBJ2-5, with D possibly TRBD1 on 7 matching bases. Per germline, CDR1 SGHRS and CDR2 YFSETQ. The CDR3 length is 16 residues. V was clipped by 3 bases and J by 0 bases, with 15 bases between them. The CDR3 here is CASSSGDRVNQETQYF. CDR3 in DNA: TGCGCCAGCAGCTCGGGAGACAGGGTGAACCAAGAGACCCAGTACTTC.

The chain uses TRBV29-1 and TRBJ1-1; TRBD1 aligns across 7 bases. Germline V lookup: CDR1 SQVTM, CDR2 ANQGSEA. J was trimmed by 7 bases and V by 4 bases; bases with no gene match: 9. The CDR3 is 13 amino acids. CDR3 sequence (DNA): TGCAGCGTTGTAGAGGGGGCCTGGGGTGAAGCTTTCTTT. The encoded protein is CSVVEGAWGEAFF.

This clone was observed a few times. This chain connects TRBV29-1 to TRBJ2-7; TRBD1 matches at 9 bases. V shed 4 bases, J shed 3 bases, and the junction held 7 bases outside the gene matches. This CDR3 region has 14 residues. Looked up from germline, CDR1 is SQVTM and CDR2 is ANQGSEA. CDR3 sequence (DNA): TGCAGCGTTGTCGGACAGGGGACCGTCTACGAGCAGTACTTC. Amino acid sequence: CSVVGQGTVYEQYF.

The chain is built from TRBV18 and TRBJ2-6; D is possibly TRBD1 (7 bases). CDR1 is KGHSH and CDR2 is LQKENI in the germline V gene. This CDR3 spans 17 amino acids. V was trimmed by 4 bases and J by 3 bases, leaving 16 bases between them. DNA for the CDR3: TGTGCCAGCTCACATACAGGGGCGCGGGATGGGGCCAACGTCCTGACTTTC. It yields the protein CASSHTGARDGANVLTF.

V usage is TRBV2 and J usage is TRBJ2-4; 10 nucleotides agree with TRBD1. The CDR3 is 19 amino acids. V lost 5 bases and J lost 0; bases outside the gene matches: 13. Germline V lookup: CDR1 SNHLY, CDR2 FYNNEI. The DNA for the CDR3 is TGTGCCAGCAGTCATACGGTCCCGGGACAGGGGCTAGCCAAAAACATTCAGTACTTC. Amino acids: CASSHTVPGQGLAKNIQYF. Variable domain in full (rest from reference TRBV2 and TRBJ2-4): EPEVTQTPSHQVTQMGQEVILRCVPISNHLYFYWYRQILGQKVEFLVSFYNNEISEKSEIFDDQFSVERPDGSNFTLKIRSTKLEDSAMYFCASSHTVPGQGLAKNIQYFGAGTRLSVL.

This clone was observed a few times. This chain connects TRBV29-1 to TRBJ2-1; 7 bases align to TRBD2. Germline V gene lookup returns CDR1 SQVTM and CDR2 ANQGSEA. The CDR3 extends over 15 amino acids. J gave up 0 bases and V 3 bases, and 5 bases lay outside the gene matches. DNA of the CDR3: TGCAGCGTTGACCTACTAGCGAGCTCCTACAATGAGCAGTTCTTC. It is translated as CSVDLLASSYNEQFF.

This chain links TRBV27 with TRBJ2-7; possible D gene TRBD1, 6 bases. The CDR3 has 9 residues. Germline V gene sequence: CDR1 MNHEY, CDR2 SMNVEV (reference sequence). CDR3 region: CASSSPGTV. The CDR3 DNA sequence: TGTGCCAGCAGTTCTCCCGGGACAGTC.

This clone appeared a few times. The chain joins TRBV30 to TRBJ2-6; TRBD1 is a possible D gene (5 bases). V gave up 0 bases and J gave up 2 bases, with 8 bases separating them. The length of the CDR3 is 15 residues. Germline CDR1 is GTSNPN and CDR2 is SVGIG (reference sequence). The CDR3 region has the DNA TGTGCCTGGAGTGTATCAGGGCCTGGGGCCAACGTCCTGACTTTC. Amino acid sequence: CAWSVSGPGANVLTF.

The CDR3 DNA reads TGCAGCGCAGACAGGGGGCTGGATGGCTACACCTTC. This sequence encodes CSADRGLDGYTF. V usage is TRBV29-1 and J usage is TRBJ1-2; 10 bases align to TRBD1. This CDR3 contains 12 residues. Germline V gives CDR1 SQVTM, CDR2 ANQGSEA. The V segment lost 7 bases and the J segment 6 bases; nucleotides outside the gene matches: 5.

This chain links TRBV4-2 with TRBJ2-7; 10 nucleotides match TRBD1. Germline CDR1 reads LGHNA; CDR2 reads YNFKEQ. The V segment lost 0 bases and the J segment 6 bases; nucleotides outside the gene matches: 8. The CDR3 totals 16 residues. The CDR3 nucleotides are TGTGCCAGCAGCCAAGACGCGACAGGGGGCGTGCGCGAGCAGTACTTC. Translating it yields CASSQDATGGVREQYF.

The chain links TRBV5-1 to TRBJ2-3; D is perhaps TRBD1 (5 bases). The CDR3 has 13 residues. The V end was cut by 6 bases, the J end by 7 bases, with 15 bases between. Germline V gives CDR1 SGHRS, CDR2 YFSETQ. The CDR3 region is CASNIGDENTQYF. The CDR3 nucleotides read TGCGCCAGCAATATAGGGGATGAGAATACGCAGTATTTT.

CDR3 in amino acids: CSAGGETQYF. CDR3 bases: TGCAGCGCCGGCGGGGAGACCCAGTACTTC. The chain employs TRBV29-1 and TRBJ2-5, with D tentatively TRBD2 (5 bases). This CDR3 region has 10 residues. V dropped 7 bases and J dropped 5 bases, with 8 bases sitting between them. Germline values: CDR1 SQVTM, CDR2 ANQGSEA.

This clone was seen only a few times. J is TRBJ2-5 and V is TRBV2; D uncertain. The germline V and J ends were trimmed by 8 bases and 8 bases, with 3 bases remaining between them. The length of the CDR3 is 8 residues. Germline CDR1 is SNHLY and CDR2 is FYNNEI. This CDR3 reads CASSTQYF. The CDR3 region has the DNA TGTGCCAGCTCTACCCAGTACTTC.

A few counts support this clone. This chain's CDR3 is CASSSRLDTDTQYF. CDR3 sequence (DNA): TGCGCCAGCAGCTCAAGACTTGACACAGATACGCAGTATTTT. This chain links TRBV5-1 with TRBJ2-3; the D is unclear. Trimming cost V 3 bases and J 2 bases, with 10 bases left between them. There are 14 residues in the CDR3. CDR1 SGHRS and CDR2 YFSETQ come from the germline V gene.

The rearrangement joins TRBV30 to TRBJ2-7, with D hard to call. This CDR3 spans 12 amino acids. The germline V gene encodes CDR1 GTSNPN and CDR2 SVGIG (reference sequence). The V end lost 0 bases, the J end lost 0 bases, and 3 bases lay between the germline ends. This CDR3 is CAWSVYSYEQYF. DNA for the CDR3: TGTGCCTGGAGTGTGTACTCCTACGAGCAGTACTTC.

This clone was seen only a few times. The V gene is TRBV15, the J gene TRBJ1-1; TRBD1 might be the D (6 bases). The CDR3 spans 16 residues. Trimming took off 0 bases at V and 1 base at J, with 12 bases between the two ends. Germline values: CDR1 LNHNV, CDR2 YYDKDF (reference sequence). The CDR3 protein is CATSRDQGIANTEAFF. CDR3 sequence (DNA): TGTGCCACCAGCAGAGATCAGGGGATCGCGAACACTGAAGCTTTCTTT.

The V gene is TRBV6-5, the J gene TRBJ2-3; no clear D gene. CDR1 and CDR2 from the germline V gene are MNHEY and SVGAGI. V dropped 5 bases and J dropped 4 bases, with 13 bases sitting between them. CDR3 length: 14 residues. The CDR3 loop is CASSRFLPPDTQYF. The CDR3 bases are TGTGCCAGCAGTAGGTTTCTTCCTCCAGATACGCAGTATTTT.

This chain connects TRBV5-4 to TRBJ2-7; TRBD2 matches at 7 bases. V shed 2 bases and J 0 bases; nucleotides not matched to a gene: 2. Germline values: CDR1 SGHNT, CDR2 YYREEE (reference sequence). This CDR3 spans 14 amino acids. CDR3 DNA: TGTGCCAGCAGCTTCGGCGGGAGCTCCTACGAGCAGTACTTC. Translated, it gives CASSFGGSSYEQYF.